The 20 T cell receptor beta chains given below trace back to one sample, sequenced in a study of response to subunit inactivated influenza vaccine. MiXCR was run by TCRdb on the RT-PCR reads, yielding one entry per CDR3 protein. The table records 300,000 to 350,000 distinct CDR3 sequences, just over 20% of them present only once. This specimen consisted of PBMCs from blood, obtained less than 22 months after vaccination. All receptors derive from a man aged 50-75 years who received an inactivated influenza vaccine.

V gene TRBV10-3 combines with J gene TRBJ1-2; 8 nucleotides match TRBD1. This CDR3 has 14 residues. The germline V gene encodes CDR1 ENHRY and CDR2 SYGVKD. V lost 3 bases and J lost 3; bases outside the gene matches: 3. CDR3 sequence reads: CAISENRGYYGYTF. The CDR3 DNA sequence: TGTGCCATCAGTGAAAACAGGGGGTACTATGGCTACACCTTC.

This clonotype was recorded a few times. The chain carries TRBV20-1 and TRBJ2-7; TRBD2 matches at 12 bases. This CDR3 spans 13 amino acids. V lost 6 bases to trimming and J lost 5 bases; unmatched junction nucleotides: 5. The germline V gene has CDR1 DFQATT and CDR2 SNEGSKA (reference sequence). Here the CDR3 DNA reads TGCAGTGCCATCCGACTAGCGGGAGACGAGCAGTACTTC. Protein: CSAIRLAGDEQYF.

The chain uses TRBV10-3 and TRBJ2-7; D is undetermined. The V and J ends lost 3 bases and 0 bases respectively, with 6 bases between them. CDR1 and CDR2 from the germline V gene are ENHRY and SYGVKD. The CDR3 is 13 amino acids. In nucleotides, the CDR3 is TGTGCCATCAGTGACGGTACCTCCTACGAGCAGTACTTC. As protein: CAISDGTSYEQYF.

This clonotype was counted at least ten times. This chain uses TRBV6-2 or TRBV6-3 with TRBJ1-2; D is possibly TRBD1 (5 bases). The V gene's germline CDR1 is MNHEY and CDR2 SVGEGT. The CDR3 loop spans 13 amino acids. Trimming left V 2 bases short and J 7 bases short, with 11 bases between. CDR3 in DNA: TGTGCCAGCAGTTACCCCCTCGGGGGTGGCTACACCTTC. The encoded protein is CASSYPLGGGYTF.

On this clonotype itself: A read error is possible here, since a much larger clone lies one base away. V usage is TRBV12-3 or TRBV12-4 and J usage is TRBJ1-5, with D tentatively TRBD1 (5 bases). This CDR3 region has 14 residues. V lost 6 bases and J 3 bases, leaving 12 bases between the germline ends. Here the CDR3 reads CASSRDGFNQPQHF. Written as DNA, the CDR3 is TGTGCCAGCAGCCGGGACGGATTCAATCAGCCCCAGCATTTT.

This clonotype was seen ten or more times. The genes are TRBV6-5 and TRBJ1-4; 7 bases are shared with TRBD1. Trimming took 4 bases from V and 5 from J; bases not matched to a gene: 4. Germline lookup yields CDR1 MNHEY and CDR2 SVGAGI. The CDR3 has 14 amino acids. The CDR3 coding sequence is TGTGCCAGCAGTTCCCACAGGGGAAATGAAAAACTGTTTTTT. It translates to CASSSHRGNEKLFF.

This clonotype was counted only a few times. The chain has TRBV6-5 and TRBJ2-1; possibly TRBD2 for D (6 bases). Trimming shortened V by 0 bases and J by 8 bases, and 11 bases separated the two germline ends. CDR1 and CDR2 from the germline V gene are MNHEY and SVGAGI. The CDR3 totals 14 residues. The CDR3: CASSYSPRRDEQFF. The DNA of the CDR3 is TGTGCCAGCAGTTACTCTCCCAGGAGGGATGAGCAGTTCTTC.

The V gene is TRBV11-1, the J gene TRBJ2-1; D may be TRBD2 (6 bases). The CDR3 is 18 amino acids. CDR1 and CDR2 (germline): SGHAT, FQDESV (reference sequence). V was shortened by 4 bases and J by 0 bases, with 19 bases between the two germline ends. Here the CDR3 DNA reads TGTGCCAGCAGCTGGGAGGTCGGAGCGCGGAGCTCCTACAATGAGCAGTTCTTC. Its translation: CASSWEVGARSSYNEQFF.

This clonotype was seen only a few times. This chain joins TRBV3-1 and TRBJ1-1; D not certain. From germline, CDR1 is LGHDT and CDR2 YNNKEL (reference sequence). There are 14 residues in the CDR3. V dropped 4 bases and J dropped 0 bases, with 9 bases sitting between them. The CDR3 spells CASSLSPVNTEAFF. The CDR3 DNA reads TGTGCCAGCAGCCTTTCACCCGTGAACACTGAAGCTTTCTTT.

The J gene is TRBJ2-7, the V gene TRBV10-3, with 14 bases identical to TRBD2. CDR3 length equals 16 residues. CDR1 and CDR2 from the germline V gene are ENHRY and SYGVKD. With V trimmed by 6 bases and J by 4 bases, 8 bases remained unmatched. The CDR3: CAIRKGLAGEGYEQYF. The DNA of the CDR3 is TGTGCCATCAGGAAGGGACTAGCGGGAGAGGGGTACGAGCAGTACTTC.

This clonotype was recorded at least ten times. The chain uses TRBV11-2 and TRBJ1-6; the D is unclear. Germline V CDR1 and CDR2: SGHAT, FQNNGV. Trimming pared 5 bases from V and 1 base from J, leaving 9 bases between. CDR3 length equals 15 residues. This CDR3 reads CASSILTSYNSPLHF. CDR3 coding DNA: TGTGCCAGCAGCATCCTGACATCCTATAATTCACCCCTCCACTTT.

This clonotype has at least ten counts. The chain combines TRBV5-1 with TRBJ1-1; D unclear. Trimming removed 0 bases at V and 8 bases at J, with 14 bases between. The CDR3 length is 14 residues. CDR1 is SGHRS and CDR2 is YFSETQ in the germline V gene. CDR3 residues: CASSLVGRISEAFF. CDR3 coding DNA: TGCGCCAGCAGCTTGGTAGGCAGGATAAGCGAAGCTTTCTTT.

The genes are TRBV5-6 and TRBJ2-5; perhaps D is TRBD1 or TRBD2 (5 bases each). The CDR3 contains 16 residues. Germline loops: CDR1 SGHDT, CDR2 YYEEEE. Trimming removed 2 bases at V and 5 bases at J, with 19 bases between. CDR3 sequence (DNA): TGTGCCAGCAGCTTCCCTCCGGTGGGGGTGTTGGAGACCCAGTACTTC. Its protein is CASSFPPVGVLETQYF.

The gene calls are TRBV25-1 and TRBJ1-2; no reliable D call. Germline values: CDR1 MGHDK, CDR2 SYGVNS. Trimming stripped 2 bases from V and 4 bases from J, with 14 bases between. The CDR3 sequence is 15 residues long. The CDR3 DNA reads TGTGCCAGCAGTGAACGCTACACGACCCGCTATGGCTACACCTTC. Translated: CASSERYTTRYGYTF.

The chain is built from TRBV4-2 and TRBJ1-6; 11 nucleotides match TRBD1. This CDR3 spans 18 amino acids. From germline, CDR1 is LGHNA and CDR2 YNFKEQ. Losses at the gene ends were 4 bases for V and 1 base for J; bases not matched to a gene: 6. CDR3 nucleotides: TGTGCCAGCAGCCTTCGGGACAGGGGGAGATCCTATAATTCACCCCTCCACTTT. Residues: CASSLRDRGRSYNSPLHF.

The V call is TRBV7-8, the J call TRBJ1-2; D unclear. Trimming took off 1 base at V and 2 bases at J, with 11 bases between the two ends. The CDR3 is 15 amino acids. Germline loops: CDR1 SGHVS, CDR2 FQNEAQ. CDR3: CASSLGHNENYGYTF. The CDR3 nucleotides read TGTGCCAGCAGCTTAGGACACAACGAGAACTATGGCTACACCTTC.

This clonotype was counted a few times. The chain has TRBV5-1 and TRBJ2-2, with TRBD1 matching over 8 bases. The CDR3 is made up of 15 amino acids. With V trimmed by 4 bases and J by 3 bases, 5 bases remained unmatched. The germline V gene has CDR1 SGHRS and CDR2 YFSETQ. The CDR3, as DNA: TGCGCCAGCAGCCCGGGACAGGAATACACCGGGGAGCTGTTTTTT. Translated: CASSPGQEYTGELFF.

With respect to this clonotype: One end of the junction fails to match germline, which may point to a read error. This chain connects TRBV7-7 to TRBJ2-2, with a possible D match to TRBD1 (5 bases). The CDR3 length is 14 residues. Germline V gives CDR1 SSHAT, CDR2 FNYEAQ (reference sequence). As DNA, the CDR3 is TGTGCTAGCAGCTTAGGGGTTAATGCCGGGGAGCTGTTTTTT. As protein: CASSLGVNAGELFF.

The table lists this clonotype with a few counts. The chain recombines TRBV7-9 with TRBJ2-7; D gene ambiguous. Looked up from germline, CDR1 is SEHNR and CDR2 is FQNEAQ (reference sequence). The germline V and J ends were trimmed by 2 bases and 2 bases, with 10 bases remaining between them. This CDR3 has 14 amino acids. The CDR3 bases are TGTGCCAGCAGCTTAAGCCACGGAGCCTACGAGCAGTACTTC. This sequence encodes CASSLSHGAYEQYF.

This clonotype was recorded a few times. This chain joins TRBV5-1 and TRBJ2-1, with TRBD1 matching 7 bases. Germline values: CDR1 SGHRS, CDR2 YFSETQ. Trimming removed 3 bases from V and 2 bases from J; junction bases left unmatched: 5. The CDR3 is 15 residues long. Here the CDR3 reads CASSSRDSTYNEQFF. CDR3 sequence (DNA): TGCGCCAGCAGCTCGAGGGACAGTACCTACAATGAGCAGTTCTTC.